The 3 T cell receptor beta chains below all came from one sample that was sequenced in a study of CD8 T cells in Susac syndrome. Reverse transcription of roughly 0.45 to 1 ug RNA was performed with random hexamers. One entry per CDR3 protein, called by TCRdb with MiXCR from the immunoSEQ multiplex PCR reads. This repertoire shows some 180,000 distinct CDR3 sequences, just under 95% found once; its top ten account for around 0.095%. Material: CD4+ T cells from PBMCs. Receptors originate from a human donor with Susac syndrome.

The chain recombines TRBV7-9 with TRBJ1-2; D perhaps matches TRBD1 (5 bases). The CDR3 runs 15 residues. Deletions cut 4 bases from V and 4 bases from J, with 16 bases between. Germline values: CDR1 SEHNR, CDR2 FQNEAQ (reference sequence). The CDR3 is CASSSIDSVGYGYTF. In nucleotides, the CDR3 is TGTGCCAGCAGCTCCATCGACAGCGTGGGCTATGGCTACACCTTC. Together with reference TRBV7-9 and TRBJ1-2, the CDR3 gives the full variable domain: DTGVSQNPRHKITKRGQNVTFRCDPISEHNRLYWYRQTLGQGPEFLTYFQNEAQLEKSRLLSDRFSAERPKGSFSTLEIQRTEQGDSAMYLCASSSIDSVGYGYTFGSGTRLTVV.

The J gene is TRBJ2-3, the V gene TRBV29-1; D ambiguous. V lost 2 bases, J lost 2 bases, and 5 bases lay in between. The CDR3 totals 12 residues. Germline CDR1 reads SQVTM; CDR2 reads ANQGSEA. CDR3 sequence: CSVELYTDTQYF. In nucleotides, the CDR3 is TGCAGCGTTGAACTGTACACAGATACGCAGTATTTT.

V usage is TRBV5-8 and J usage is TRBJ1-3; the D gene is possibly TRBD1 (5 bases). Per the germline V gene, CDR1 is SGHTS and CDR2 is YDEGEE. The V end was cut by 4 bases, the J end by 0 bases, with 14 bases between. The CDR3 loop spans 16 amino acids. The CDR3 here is CASSAGTAYSGNTIYF. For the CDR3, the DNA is TGTGCCAGCAGCGCGGGGACTGCCTACTCTGGAAACACCATATATTTT.